Below, 13 T cell receptor beta chains from the same sample are listed, as sequenced in a study of Tregs in tolerant kidney transplant recipients. TCRdb's table, derived via immunoSEQ multiplex PCR, lists solely in-frame clones and lacks some. Found here are under 100,000 clones, just over 90% of them singletons; the top ten hold roughly 5%. Sequencing was performed on CD8+ T cells from blood. These receptors all stem from a human donor in good health.

The chain employs TRBV2 and TRBJ2-7; D is uncertain. In germline, CDR1 is SNHLY, CDR2 FYNNEI. CDR3 length equals 14 residues. Trimming cost V 10 bases and J 5 bases, with 21 bases left between them. The CDR3 sequence is CATSGPPLEHEQYF. CDR3 coding DNA: TGTGCCACCTCTGGGCCTCCCCTTGAGCACGAGCAGTACTTC.

The J gene is TRBJ1-3, the V gene TRBV6-5; possibly TRBD1 for D (5 bases). V was trimmed by 6 bases and J by 0 bases, leaving 9 bases between them. This CDR3 has 14 amino acids. Germline-derived CDR1 and CDR2 are MNHEY and SVGAGI. The CDR3 DNA follows: TGTGCCAGCAGCACAGGCTTCTCTGGAAACACCATATATTTT. Translating it yields CASSTGFSGNTIYF.

This clone was seen a few times. This chain connects TRBV5-6 to TRBJ2-1; a possible D gene is TRBD2 (7 bases). V lost 0 bases and J 6 bases, leaving 25 bases between the germline ends. Germline V gene lookup returns CDR1 SGHDT and CDR2 YYEEEE. The CDR3 extends over 19 amino acids. The DNA for the CDR3 is TGTGCCAGCAGCTTGGGGGGACCGGGGGGCCCCAGGGGCTCCAATGAGCAGTTCTTC. The encoded protein is CASSLGGPGGPRGSNEQFF.

The V and J genes are TRBV6-5 and TRBJ2-1; TRBD2 agrees at 11 bases. The germline V gene encodes CDR1 MNHEY and CDR2 SVGAGI. Losses at the gene ends were 6 bases for V and 4 bases for J; bases not matched to a gene: 5. CDR3 length equals 15 residues. The CDR3 reads CASSLTSGGYNEQFF. CDR3 DNA: TGTGCCAGCAGCCTCACTAGCGGGGGATACAATGAGCAGTTCTTC.

This rearrangement joins TRBV5-1 to TRBJ2-4, with 11 bases fitting TRBD2. With V trimmed by 1 base and J by 0 bases, 6 bases remained unmatched. In germline, CDR1 is SGHRS, CDR2 YFSETQ. The CDR3 extends over 18 amino acids. The CDR3 DNA reads as TGCGCCAGCAGCTTGAGTCTAGCGGGGGGTCTAGCCAAAAACATTCAGTACTTC. Amino acids: CASSLSLAGGLAKNIQYF.

This clone has a single count. The chain is built from TRBV5-1 and TRBJ2-1, with unresolved D. The CDR3 loop spans 14 amino acids. Germline-derived CDR1 and CDR2 are SGHRS and YFSETQ. V lost 4 bases, J lost 4 bases, and 12 bases lay in between. The CDR3 reads CASSRHPKYNEQFF. In nucleotides, the CDR3 is TGCGCCAGCAGCCGTCACCCGAAGTACAATGAGCAGTTCTTC.

The chain is built from TRBV6-5 and TRBJ2-1; TRBD2 matches 9 bases. The CDR3 extends over 14 amino acids. The trim removed 2 bases at V and 8 bases at J, leaving 4 bases unmatched. Germline CDR1 and CDR2: MNHEY and SVGAGI. CDR3 residues: CASSYGGGAYEQFF. DNA of the CDR3: TGTGCCAGCAGTTACGGCGGGGGGGCCTATGAGCAGTTCTTC.

This chain's CDR3 is CASSSGSSSYEQYF. The CDR3 nucleotides are TGTGCCAGCAGTTCGGGGTCGAGCTCCTACGAGCAGTACTTC. The chain joins TRBV6-6 to TRBJ2-7; tentative D call: TRBD2 (5 bases). There are 14 residues in the CDR3. V was shortened by 4 bases and J by 0 bases, with 10 bases between the two germline ends. The V gene's germline CDR1 is MNHNY and CDR2 SVGAGI (reference sequence).

CDR3 sequence reads: CASSQEIPGSGYNEQFF. In DNA form, the CDR3 reads TGCGCCAGCAGCCAAGAAATTCCGGGGTCGGGGTACAATGAGCAGTTCTTC. V usage is TRBV4-1 and J usage is TRBJ2-1; tentative D call: TRBD2 (5 bases). Trimming left V 0 bases short and J 4 bases short, with 16 bases between. Germline CDR1 MGHRA, CDR2 YSYEKL. This CDR3 is 17 amino acids long.

V is TRBV7-9 and J is TRBJ1-1; weak D call: TRBD1 (5 bases). This CDR3 spans 12 amino acids. The V gene lost 3 bases and the J gene lost 4 bases, with 6 bases spanning the gap. The germline V gene encodes CDR1 SEHNR and CDR2 FQNEAQ (reference sequence). CDR3 in amino acids: CASSLDITEAFF. CDR3 nucleotides: TGTGCCAGCAGCTTGGACATCACTGAAGCTTTCTTT.

The chain joins TRBV27 to TRBJ2-7, with 8 bases that match TRBD1. Germline CDR1 and CDR2: MNHEY and SMNVEV (reference sequence). Trimming at V came to 5 bases and at J to 0 bases, leaving 9 bases not matched to a gene. This CDR3 contains 16 residues. CDR3 sequence: CASSASGGPISYEQYF. Here the CDR3 DNA reads TGTGCCAGCAGTGCCTCAGGGGGCCCTATCTCCTACGAGCAGTACTTC.

The sample holds one count of this clone. The chain recombines TRBV4-1 with TRBJ2-5; D unclear. Trimming took 0 bases from V and 4 from J, leaving 12 bases between them. The CDR3 runs 15 residues. Germline CDR1 and CDR2: MGHRA and YSYEKL. The CDR3 sequence is CASSQEVSLGETQYF. The DNA for the CDR3 is TGCGCCAGCAGCCAAGAAGTCTCCCTGGGAGAGACCCAGTACTTC.

V usage is TRBV7-8 and J usage is TRBJ2-3, with D hard to call. V lost 2 bases to trimming and J lost 3 bases, with 9 bases between them. CDR1 and CDR2 (germline): SGHVS, FQNEAQ. The CDR3 runs 14 residues. For the CDR3, the DNA is TGTGCCAGCAGCTTAAAGGCAGGTACAGATACGCAGTATTTT. Translating gives CASSLKAGTDTQYF.